One sample yielded the 27 T cell receptor beta chains listed below, sequenced in a study of Graves' ophthalmopathy and Graves' hyperthyroidism. Scientists amplified the TCR beta CDR3 regions from RNA transcripts. HTBI primers were used in a first-round RT-PCR, which preceded a second-round multiplex PCR. A single record per CDR3 protein comes from TCRdb applying MiXCR to the multiplex PCR reads. This sample has 300,000 to 350,000 distinct CDR3 sequences, with roughly a sixth found just once. Sequencing input: peripheral blood. These receptor sequences come from an adult man with Graves' ophthalmopathy.

This sequence joins TRBV20-1 and TRBJ2-7; 7 bases match TRBD2. With V trimmed by 3 bases and J by 3 bases, 5 bases remained unmatched. The CDR3 has 13 residues. Per germline, CDR1 DFQATT and CDR2 SNEGSKA (reference sequence). In DNA form, the CDR3 reads TGCAGTGCTAGGGGGAGGGCTCGCTACGAGCAGTACTTC. Amino acids: CSARGRARYEQYF.

The table lists this clonotype with many counts. V usage is TRBV18 and J usage is TRBJ2-7, with D hard to call. This CDR3 contains 14 residues. Per germline, CDR1 KGHSH and CDR2 LQKENI. The germline V and J ends were trimmed by 2 bases and 0 bases, with 8 bases remaining between them. CDR3 coding DNA: TGTGCCAGCTCACCAGGCAGGAGCTCCTACGAGCAGTACTTC. Translated: CASSPGRSSYEQYF.

This clonotype was observed at least ten times. The V call is TRBV19, the J call TRBJ1-1; D is perhaps TRBD1 (6 bases). The CDR3 contains 14 residues. Germline lookup yields CDR1 LNHDA and CDR2 SQIVND (reference sequence). The V and J ends lost 6 bases and 4 bases respectively, with 15 bases between them. The CDR3 DNA reads as TGTGCCAGTAGCGCACAGGGTCTCGGCACTGAAGCTTTCTTT. This sequence encodes CASSAQGLGTEAFF.

This clonotype was seen at least ten times. The V call is TRBV2, the J call TRBJ1-2; D is unclear. CDR1 SNHLY and CDR2 FYNNEI come from the germline V gene. CDR3 length: 16 amino acids. V lost 0 bases and J 3 bases, leaving 14 bases between the germline ends. The CDR3, as DNA: TGTGCCAGCAGTGAAGCCGTGGGGAGAGACCACTATGGCTACACCTTC. It encodes CASSEAVGRDHYGYTF.

The sample holds many counts of this clonotype. The chain employs TRBV4-1 and TRBJ1-1; tentatively, D is TRBD1 (6 bases). Germline-derived CDR1 and CDR2 are MGHRA and YSYEKL. This CDR3 contains 16 residues. V was shortened by 0 bases and J by 7 bases, with 18 bases between the two germline ends. In DNA, the CDR3 is TGCGCCAGCAGCCAAGATGAGTCACCGGGACACCTTGAAGCTTTCTTT. Its protein product is CASSQDESPGHLEAFF.

V usage is TRBV6-2 or TRBV6-3 and J usage is TRBJ2-7; D remains unclear. The CDR3 runs 16 residues. Germline values: CDR1 MNHEY, CDR2 SVGEGT. V was cut by 3 bases and J by 2 bases, with 17 bases left in between. CDR3 sequence (DNA): TGTGCCAGCAGTTATTATATCGGCAGTCAGGCCTACGAGCAGTACTTC. Amino acids: CASSYYIGSQAYEQYF.

J is TRBJ1-2 and V is TRBV28; 7 bases align to TRBD1. This CDR3 spans 13 amino acids. J gave up 4 bases and V 5 bases, and 4 bases lay outside the gene matches. Germline CDR1 MDHEN, CDR2 SYDVKM. In DNA form, the CDR3 reads TGTGCCAGCAGTCCAGGGGGTATCTATGGCTACACCTTC. Translating gives CASSPGGIYGYTF.

This clonotype has at least ten counts. The CDR3 DNA follows: TGCGCCAGCAGCCGGGGCCGAGCCTCAGGTGAGCAGTACTTC. This encodes CASSRGRASGEQYF. The rearrangement links TRBV4-3 to TRBJ2-7, with D tentatively TRBD1 (5 bases). V gave up 4 bases and J gave up 7 bases, with 17 bases separating them. The length of the CDR3 is 14 residues. Germline lookup yields CDR1 LGHNA and CDR2 YSLEER.

This clonotype appeared many times. The chain is built from TRBV11-3 and TRBJ2-7; 10 bases align to TRBD2. Germline CDR1 SGHNT, CDR2 YENEEA. The V segment lost 3 bases and the J segment 0 bases; nucleotides outside the gene matches: 5. The CDR3 sequence is 16 residues long. The CDR3 bases are TGTGCCAGCAGCTTGGTGACTAGCGGGTACTCCTACGAGCAGTACTTC. Translating it yields CASSLVTSGYSYEQYF.

This clonotype was counted many times. The V and J genes are TRBV7-9 and TRBJ2-5; D possibly uses TRBD1 or TRBD2 (6 bases each). Trimming took 1 base from V and 5 from J, leaving 17 bases between them. The CDR3 loop spans 16 amino acids. CDR1 and CDR2 (germline): SEHNR, FQNEAQ (reference sequence). The CDR3 sequence: CASSLDGLRDTETQYF. CDR3 sequence (DNA): TGTGCCAGCAGCTTAGACGGACTAAGGGACACCGAGACCCAGTACTTC.

This clonotype was observed many times. The rearrangement joins TRBV11-2 to TRBJ2-5; 12 bases are a match to TRBD2. The V and J ends lost 4 bases and 5 bases, in that order; junction bases with no gene match: 8. CDR3 length: 16 residues. The germline V gene has CDR1 SGHAT and CDR2 FQNNGV. CDR3 coding DNA: TGTGCCAGCAGCTATCTAGCGGGGGGGATCAGCGAGACCCAGTACTTC. Amino acid sequence: CASSYLAGGISETQYF.

This clonotype was seen many times. This chain joins TRBV7-9 and TRBJ2-5, with TRBD2 identical over 12 bases. V shed 9 bases and J 2 bases; nucleotides not matched to a gene: 4. This CDR3 region has 14 residues. Germline CDR1 reads SEHNR; CDR2 reads FQNEAQ (reference sequence). The CDR3 region has the DNA TGTGCCAGTCGGACTAGCGGGGATCAAGAGACCCAGTACTTC. Protein sequence: CASRTSGDQETQYF.

V usage is TRBV4-1 and J usage is TRBJ2-2; 10 nucleotides match TRBD2. CDR3 length equals 16 residues. In germline, CDR1 is MGHRA, CDR2 YSYEKL. After removal of 1 base from V and 4 bases from J, the junction contained 3 bases not matched to a gene. The CDR3 loop reads CASSQVAGGGTGELFF. CDR3 bases: TGCGCCAGCAGCCAAGTAGCGGGAGGCGGCACCGGGGAGCTGTTTTTT.

The chain uses TRBV11-2 and TRBJ2-7, with 11 nucleotides matching TRBD2. CDR1 is SGHAT and CDR2 is FQNNGV in the germline V gene. This CDR3 spans 14 amino acids. The V gene end was trimmed by 4 bases and the J gene end by 6 bases; junction bases not matched to a gene: 5. As DNA, the CDR3 is TGTGCCAGCAGCTCCACTAGCGGGAGTCGCGAGCAGTACTTC. As protein: CASSSTSGSREQYF. Full variable domain (outside the CDR3, taken from reference TRBV11-2 and TRBJ2-7): EAGVAQSPRYKIIEKRQSVAFWCNPISGHATLYWYQQILGQGPKLLIQFQNNGVVDDSQLPKDRFSAERLKGVDSTLKIQPAKLEDSAVYLCASSSTSGSREQYFGPGTRLTVT.

The table lists this clonotype with many counts. This rearrangement joins TRBV6-1 to TRBJ2-7; TRBD2 matches 7 bases. Per germline, CDR1 MNHNS and CDR2 SASEGT. The trim removed 2 bases at V and 9 bases at J, leaving 4 bases unmatched. The CDR3 spans 12 residues. For the CDR3, the DNA is TGTGCCAGCAGTGAAAGCGGGATCCGGCAGTACTTC. This codes for CASSESGIRQYF.

This clonotype was detected ten times or more. The J gene is TRBJ1-2, the V gene TRBV27; D is unresolved. Trimming took 5 bases from V and 2 from J, leaving 9 bases between them. The CDR3 is 13 residues long. Germline values: CDR1 MNHEY, CDR2 SMNVEV (reference sequence). The CDR3 sequence: CASSVRKNYGYTF. CDR3 sequence (DNA): TGTGCCAGCAGTGTGCGGAAGAACTATGGCTACACCTTC.

CDR3 loop: CASSFAGTLTNTEAFF. CDR3 DNA sequence: TGTGCCAGCAGTTTCGCCGGGACCTTAACCAACACTGAAGCTTTCTTT. This rearrangement joins TRBV12-3 or TRBV12-4 to TRBJ1-1; perhaps TRBD1 as D (5 bases). The CDR3 consists of 16 residues. V shed 3 bases and J shed 2 bases, with 16 bases lying between them.

In its sample, this clonotype was seen many times. This chain connects TRBV15 to TRBJ2-5; D is unclear. The CDR3 sequence is 15 residues long. V was pared by 5 bases and J by 5 bases, with 18 bases between. CDR1 and CDR2 (germline): LNHNV, YYDKDF (reference sequence). For the CDR3, the DNA is TGTGCCACCAGCGGCGACAAATTGGGGTCTGAGACCCAGTACTTC. Its protein is CATSGDKLGSETQYF.

This clonotype was seen more than once but under ten times. This chain uses TRBV12-3 or TRBV12-4 with TRBJ1-6, with D uncertain. The CDR3 is 13 amino acids. Trimming left V 5 bases short and J 9 bases short, with 11 bases between. DNA for the CDR3: TGTGCCAGCAGTCTAAGCGAGGGTTCACCCCTCCACTTT. Its translation is CASSLSEGSPLHF.

This clonotype was seen at least ten times. The chain carries TRBV6-2 or TRBV6-3 and TRBJ2-4; a weak D match, TRBD1 (7 bases). The germline V gene encodes CDR1 MNHEY and CDR2 SVGEGT. CDR3 length: 17 amino acids. V was trimmed by 5 bases and J by 2 bases, leaving 19 bases between them. The CDR3 DNA reads TGTGCCAGCAGTCCCCTCAGACAGGGAGGTACCAAAAACATTCAGTACTTC. It codes for CASSPLRQGGTKNIQYF.

V is TRBV20-1 and J is TRBJ2-7; no definite D call. The CDR3 has 12 amino acids. The V end lost 7 bases, the J end lost 9 bases, and 19 bases lay between the germline ends. Looked up from germline, CDR1 is DFQATT and CDR2 is SNEGSKA (reference sequence). The CDR3 spells CSVQDHWYAQYF. In nucleotides, the CDR3 is TGCAGTGTTCAGGACCATTGGTATGCGCAGTACTTC.

The genes are TRBV7-8 and TRBJ2-7; no definite D call. Trimming took off 2 bases at V and 2 bases at J, with 10 bases between the two ends. CDR1 is SGHVS, CDR2 FQNEAQ, per germline. The CDR3 sequence is 14 residues long. The DNA of the CDR3 is TGTGCCAGCAGCTTATCCCCACCTCCCTACGAGCAGTACTTC. This translates into CASSLSPPPYEQYF.

This chain links TRBV6-1 with TRBJ1-5, with D hard to call. The CDR3 spans 14 residues. The germline CDR1 and CDR2 sequences are MNHNS and SASEGT. V shed 1 base and J shed 3 bases, with 7 bases lying between them. CDR3 loop: CASSEDRDNQPQHF. The CDR3 DNA reads TGTGCCAGCAGTGAAGATCGGGACAATCAGCCCCAGCATTTT.

At least ten counts were recorded for this clonotype. The rearrangement links TRBV2 to TRBJ1-1; TRBD1 might be the D (6 bases). Trimming stripped 4 bases from V and 6 bases from J, with 12 bases between. Germline CDR1 and CDR2: SNHLY and FYNNEI. The CDR3 loop spans 13 amino acids. The CDR3 DNA is TGTGCCAGCAGTGCGAACAGGGAGGCTGAAGCTTTCTTT. The encoded protein is CASSANREAEAFF.

This clonotype has at least ten counts. CDR3 in amino acids: CASSNGLAGGRLGETQYF. The CDR3 DNA follows: TGTGCCAGCAGTAACGGACTAGCGGGGGGCCGACTTGGAGAGACCCAGTACTTC. The chain carries TRBV6-4 and TRBJ2-5, with 14 nucleotides matching TRBD2. This CDR3 region has 18 residues. The J segment lost 4 bases and the V segment lost 5 bases, leaving 12 bases of the junction unmatched. Germline CDR1 is MRHNA and CDR2 is SNTAGT.

This clonotype was detected ten times or more. V and J are TRBV10-3 and TRBJ1-1; the D gene is possibly TRBD1 (5 bases). V was clipped by 6 bases and J by 0 bases, with 11 bases between them. Germline V gene lookup returns CDR1 ENHRY and CDR2 SYGVKD. CDR3 length: 14 residues. CDR3: CAIRTGRLNTEAFF. The CDR3 DNA reads TGTGCCATCAGGACGGGACGGCTGAACACTGAAGCTTTCTTT.

This clonotype was seen at least ten times. This chain joins TRBV28 and TRBJ1-1; D unclear. The CDR3 contains 19 residues. V dropped 6 bases and J dropped 4 bases, with 30 bases sitting between them. Germline-derived CDR1 and CDR2 are MDHEN and SYDVKM. The DNA of the CDR3 is TGTGCCAGCAGCCTACCCCGGGCAGTGACATTTCCTTTGGGCACTGAAGCTTTCTTT. Translating it yields CASSLPRAVTFPLGTEAFF.